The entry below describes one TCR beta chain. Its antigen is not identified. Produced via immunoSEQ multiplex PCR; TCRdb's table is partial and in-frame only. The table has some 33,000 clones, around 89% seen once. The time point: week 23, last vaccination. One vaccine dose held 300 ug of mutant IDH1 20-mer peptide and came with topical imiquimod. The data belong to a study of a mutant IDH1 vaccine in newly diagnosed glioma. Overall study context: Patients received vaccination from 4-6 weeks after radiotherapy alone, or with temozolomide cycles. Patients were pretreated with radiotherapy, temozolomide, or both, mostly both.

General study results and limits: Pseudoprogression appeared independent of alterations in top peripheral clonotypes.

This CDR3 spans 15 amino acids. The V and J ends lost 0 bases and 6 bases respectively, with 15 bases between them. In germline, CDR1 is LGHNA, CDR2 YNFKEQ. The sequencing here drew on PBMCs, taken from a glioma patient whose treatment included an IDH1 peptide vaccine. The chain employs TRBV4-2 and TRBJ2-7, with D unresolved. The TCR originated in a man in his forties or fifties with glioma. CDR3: CASSQDFGPGGEQYF. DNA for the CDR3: TGTGCCAGCAGCCAAGATTTCGGGCCGGGTGGCGAGCAGTACTTC.